Listed below are T cell receptor beta chains from one sample, sequenced in a study of early stage breast cancer tumors. Here immunoSEQ multiplex PCR was the method, and the copy in TCRdb shows in-frame clones only, minus some. This repertoire shows 25,000 to 35,000 clones, roughly 77% found once; its top ten account for around 9.1%. Specimen: breast tumor tissue. The source of these receptors is a person in their twenties or thirties with breast cancer. The CDR3 runs from the conserved cysteine through the conserved F or W. The size entry is marked missing in some rows and otherwise reads once, few, many or a size class.

TRBJ1-6 - TRBV6-6 CASSYSGQAPNSPLHF
TRBJ1-1 - TRBV20-1 CSAMIAEAFF
TRBJ1-1 - TRBV30 CAWSNRDEAFF
TRBJ2-7 - TRBV27 CASSPTRFQGGSYEQYF
TRBJ1-3 - TRBV4-2 CASSLFTGNSGNTIYF
TRBJ1-1 few TRBV7-9 CASSFPGQGGEAFF
TRBJ2-1 - TRBV7-8 CASSPRPREGRDEQFF
TRBJ2-1 - TRBV28 CASRFREDNNEQFF
TRBJ2-1 - TRBV7-3 CASSAGTGGGDNEQFF
TRBJ2-7 - TRBV30 CAWRRTGTSYEQYF
TRBJ1-2 - TRBV6-6 CASSSTGKGYGYTF
TRBJ2-1 few TRBV6-5 CASSAPGLAYNEQFF
TRBJ2-1 few TRBV10-3 CAISDGSGRANEQFF
TRBJ2-7 - TRBV19 CASSPGAYEQYF
TRBJ2-7 medium-sized TRBV4-3 CASSQGAISYEQYF
TRBJ1-2 - TRBV5-5 CASSFDGNYGYTF
TRBJ1-3 - TRBV19 CASSARSGNTIYF
TRBJ1-5 - TRBV7-2 CASSEDLGPQHF
TRBJ2-3 - TRBV11-2 CASSYRRREVTDTQYF
TRBJ2-7 - TRBV7-2 CASSLEVSGPYEQYF
TRBJ2-1 - TRBV7-9 CASSLKAGTSGPNEQFF
TRBJ2-7 once TRBV11-3 CASSLQQGAGYEQYF
TRBJ1-2 - TRBV6-1 CATLPWEGGYTF
TRBJ2-3 - TRBV2 CASSSGRAAITDTQYF
TRBJ2-1 - TRBV7-9 CASSLVPNNEQFF
TRBJ2-3 - TRBV4-1 CASSQEGLAGRDTQYF
TRBJ1-1 - TRBV15 CATSRDSGGVAEAFF
TRBJ2-4 - TRBV11-1 CASSSSGGNIQYF
TRBJ1-1 - TRBV11-3 CASSRSTGLNTEAFF
TRBJ2-7 - TRBV19 CASRSLASAYEQYF
TRBJ2-7 few TRBV6-1 CASSPLTESYEQYF
TRBJ2-7 - TRBV11-3 CASIFRRVRSYEQYF
TRBJ1-4 - TRBV11-2 CASSSGAVATNEKLFF
TRBJ1-2 - TRBV4-1 CASSPAGTGFGYTF
TRBJ2-7 - TRBV18 CASSPGQGAGEQYF
TRBJ1-4 - TRBV18 CASSPRGNEKLFF
TRBJ2-4 - TRBV6-5 CASSYLASGKNIQYF
TRBJ2-1 - TRBV9 CASSVAFDGASWGEQFF
TRBJ2-1 - TRBV7-6 CASSLDGAGVTYNEQFF
TRBJ2-3 - TRBV19 CASSIRDTQYF
TRBJ2-1 - TRBV18 CASSPGPSYNEQFF
TRBJ2-1 once TRBV29-1 CSVAGLAAYNEQFF
TRBJ2-3 - TRBV11-3 CASSLGISGTHTDTQYF
TRBJ2-7 - TRBV5-5 CASSLWGSRSGAYEQYF
TRBJ2-7 - TRBV10-3 CAISEESEQYF
TRBJ2-3 once TRBV7-9 CASSVGQGRDTQYF
TRBJ1-1 medium-sized TRBV11-2 CASSWATGNTEAFF
TRBJ2-4 - TRBV2 CASSEGLAGVNIQYF
TRBJ2-1 - TRBV4-1 CASSQDTSGLARISSYNEQFF
TRBJ1-1 few TRBV27 CASSFWGGTEAFF
TRBJ1-1 - TRBV7-6 CASSLASGYTEAFF
TRBJ1-3 - TRBV18 CASSRSWTGGPLSGNTIYF
TRBJ2-1 - TRBV7-9 CASSSTSGPYNEQFF
TRBJ2-7 - TRBV13 CASAPTRLSYEQYF
TRBJ2-3 - TRBV30 CAWSVSTGGVDTQYF
TRBJ2-3 - TRBV10-1 CASSEIATDTQYF
TRBJ1-1 - TRBV6-6 CASRNEGLPRKAFF